This is a list of T cell receptor beta chains from one sample in a study of OX40 agonist ivuxolimab in advanced cancers. The protocol was immunoSEQ multiplex PCR, while the TCRdb copy is restricted to in-frame clones and leaves out a portion. The table shows 25,000 to 40,000 clones, with 80% to 90% occurring only once. The source material was CD4+ or CD8+ T cells sorted from blood, sampled in a trial of the OX40 agonist ivuxolimab. These receptors were taken from an adult with an advanced solid tumor such as melanoma, head and neck, liver or kidney cancer. Both conserved end residues are part of each CDR3. The order of the fields is CDR3 length, J gene, D gene, V gene, clone size, CDR3 DNA, CDR3 protein. D genes are given only for firm matches. The listing skips clone size in some rows; elsewhere it reads once, few, many or a size class.

14	TRBJ1-6	-	TRBV6-1	-	TGTGCCAGCAGTGAAGTACAGGGAGAGTCACCCCTCCACTTT	CASSEVQGESPLHF
15	TRBJ2-7	-	TRBV15	-	TGTGCCACCAGCAGAGAGCCCCTTACCGGGCTCGAGCAGTACTTC	CATSREPLTGLEQYF
14	TRBJ1-2	-	TRBV19	once	TGTGCCAGTAGTATCGGACAGTCTATCCATGGCTACACCTTC	CASSIGQSIHGYTF
19	TRBJ1-5	-	TRBV19	-	TGTGCCAGTAGTATAGTCCGGATGGCAATCTACGGTAGCAATCAGCCCCAGCATTTT	CASSIVRMAIYGSNQPQHF
14	TRBJ2-5	-	TRBV18	-	TGTGCCAGCTCACTATCGGTACTAGAGGAGACCCAGTACTTC	CASSLSVLEETQYF
13	TRBJ1-2	-	TRBV28	-	TGTGCCAGCAGGGTGACAGATAACTATGGCTACACCTTC	CASRVTDNYGYTF
16	TRBJ2-5	-	TRBV7-9	-	TGTGCCAGCAGCTCGATCCTGAGGAGTTCAGAAGAGACCCAGTACTTC	CASSSILRSSEETQYF
14	TRBJ2-5	TRBD2	TRBV11-2	-	TGTGCCAGCAGCTTAGTCGGCGGGGGAGGGACCCAGTACTTC	CASSLVGGGGTQYF
15	TRBJ1-2	-	TRBV6-5	-	TGTGCCAGCAGTACAAACCCAGGGGCGGGCTATGGCTACACCTTC	CASSTNPGAGYGYTF
13	TRBJ1-1	-	TRBV11-2	-	TGTGCCAGCAGCTTAGGGGGGACGATTGAAGCTTTCTTT	CASSLGGTIEAFF
15	TRBJ2-7	TRBD2	TRBV28	-	TGTGCCAGCAGACGACCGAGGACTAGCTCCTACGAGCAGTACTTC	CASRRPRTSSYEQYF
13	TRBJ1-5	-	TRBV7-7	-	TGTGCTAGCAGCTCTGGGGTCGGTCAGCCCCAGCATTTT	CASSSGVGQPQHF
17	TRBJ2-1	TRBD1	TRBV7-9	-	TGTGCCAGCAGCTTAGCGATGGGACAGGGGCTGTCCCTACGGCAGTTCTTC	CASSLAMGQGLSLRQFF
16	TRBJ2-3	-	TRBV18	few	TGTGCCAGCTCTTACAGGTGGGATTATAGCACAGATACGCAGTATTTT	CASSYRWDYSTDTQYF
15	TRBJ1-4	TRBD1	TRBV5-1	-	TGCGCCAGCAGCTCCTCAGGGGGAAGGGGGGAAAAACTGTTTTTT	CASSSSGGRGEKLFF
16	TRBJ2-3	TRBD1	TRBV19	once	TGTGCCAGTAGTACCCGGACAGGGGGCGCAACAGATACGCAGTATTTT	CASSTRTGGATDTQYF
16	TRBJ1-2	-	TRBV10-3	-	TGTGCCACCCCAATCATGGATGGGGGGGCGAACTATGGCTACACCTTC	CATPIMDGGANYGYTF
18	TRBJ2-1	TRBD2	TRBV11-2	-	TGTGCCAGCAGCTCCGTTGGGACTAGCGGGAGCCCCTACAATGAGCAGTTCTTC	CASSSVGTSGSPYNEQFF
14	TRBJ1-2	-	TRBV5-1	-	TGCGCCAGCAGCTTGACACCGGGCGACTATGGCTACACCTTC	CASSLTPGDYGYTF
13	TRBJ2-2	-	TRBV15	-	TGTGCCACCAGCAGAGATGGTTTCGGGGAGCTGTTTTTT	CATSRDGFGELFF
14	TRBJ1-5	-	TRBV18	once	TGTGCCAGCTCACCAGGGGCAAGCAATCAGCCCCAGCATTTT	CASSPGASNQPQHF
16	TRBJ1-3	-	TRBV4-1	once	TGCGCCAGCAGCCAAGGATCCCTGGAAAGGGAAAACACCATATATTTT	CASSQGSLERENTIYF
13	TRBJ2-5	-	TRBV2	-	TGTGCCAGCAGTGTCCAGCGGGAAGAGACCCAGTACTTC	CASSVQREETQYF
13	TRBJ1-1	-	TRBV29-1	once	TGCAGCGTTGGCTACAACAGAAACACTGAAGCTTTCTTT	CSVGYNRNTEAFF
12	TRBJ2-7	TRBD2	TRBV6-5	-	TGTGCCAGCAGTCGGGGAGGGTACGAGCAGTACTTC	CASSRGGYEQYF
12	TRBJ2-5	-	TRBV6-1	-	TGTGCCAGCAGTGAAGCGCAAGAGACCCAGTACTTC	CASSEAQETQYF
15	TRBJ2-7	-	TRBV21-1	-	TGTGCCAGCAGCAAATGGGACAGGTCAGCCTACGAGCAGTACTTC	CASSKWDRSAYEQYF
15	TRBJ2-7	-	TRBV4-2	few	TGTGCCAGCAGCCAAGTGGCGGGTCAGGCCGACGAGCAGTACTTC	CASSQVAGQADEQYF
16	TRBJ2-4	TRBD2	TRBV7-2	-	TGTGCCAGCAGTTTTCAAGCGGGACTAGCCAAAAACATTCAGTACTTC	CASSFQAGLAKNIQYF
13	TRBJ1-1	-	TRBV2	-	TGTGCCAGCAGTGAAGACAGACACACTGAAGCTTTCTTT	CASSEDRHTEAFF
14	TRBJ2-7	-	TRBV15	-	TGTGCCACCAGCAGAGATAAGACTACCTACGAGCAGTACTTC	CATSRDKTTYEQYF
13	TRBJ2-7	-	TRBV5-4	few	TGTGCCAGCAGCTTAGGACAGAACTACGAGCAGTACTTC	CASSLGQNYEQYF
15	TRBJ2-1	TRBD2	TRBV5-1	once	TGCGCCAGCAGCCAGGCGGAGGGACTAGCAGGTGAGCAGTTCTTC	CASSQAEGLAGEQFF
17	TRBJ1-5	TRBD1	TRBV7-2	-	TGTGCCAGCAGCTTACATGGAGGGACAGGTTCGGCTCAGCCCCAGCATTTT	CASSLHGGTGSAQPQHF
15	TRBJ2-3	TRBD1	TRBV19	-	TGTGCCAGTAGTGTGGGGAACAGGGGCGGGGATACGCAGTATTTT	CASSVGNRGGDTQYF
19	TRBJ2-3	TRBD2	TRBV28	-	TGTGCCAGCAGTTTACCCCGGAGCGGGCGGGAGAAGGGGACAGATACGCAGTATTTT	CASSLPRSGREKGTDTQYF
13	TRBJ2-3	TRBD2	TRBV27	-	TGTGCCAGCAGGGCGGGAGGATCAGATACGCAGTATTTT	CASRAGGSDTQYF
12	TRBJ1-1	-	TRBV27	-	TGTGCCAGCACGCGGGTCTATCCTGAAGCTTTCTTT	CASTRVYPEAFF
15	TRBJ1-2	-	TRBV28	-	TGTGCCAGCAGTTTAGACCGCTCCAGGGCCGATGGCTACACCTTC	CASSLDRSRADGYTF
15	TRBJ2-1	-	TRBV10-3	-	TGTGCCATCAGTGGGGATCAGAGCTCCTACAATGAGCAGTTCTTC	CAISGDQSSYNEQFF
15	TRBJ2-3	-	TRBV7-9	-	TGTGCCAGCAGCCGGGACTCCCCTAGCACAGATACGCAGTATTTT	CASSRDSPSTDTQYF
16	TRBJ2-7	TRBD2	TRBV5-1	-	TGCGCCAGCAGCTTGGGAGGGACTAGCGGCTCCTACGAGCAGTACTTC	CASSLGGTSGSYEQYF
14	TRBJ1-5	-	TRBV28	-	TGTGCCAGCAGTTTGGCGGGGGAGTATCAGCCCCAGCATTTT	CASSLAGEYQPQHF
13	TRBJ2-1	TRBD2	TRBV6-5	-	TGTGCAAGCGGGAGGACCAAGTACAATGAGCAGTTCTTC	CASGRTKYNEQFF
14	TRBJ2-2	-	TRBV28	-	TGTGCCAGCAGTTTGGGCACCTATACCGGGGAGCTGTTTTTT	CASSLGTYTGELFF
15	TRBJ2-1	TRBD2	TRBV27	-	TGTGCCAGCAGTTCCAGACTAGCGGGAGACAATGAGCAGTTCTTC	CASSSRLAGDNEQFF
13	TRBJ1-5	-	TRBV10-2	-	TGCGCCAGCAGCGGACAGCTTTGGCAGCCCCAGCATTTT	CASSGQLWQPQHF
15	TRBJ1-1	-	TRBV10-3	few	TGTGCCATCAGTGATCCGGGACGAGTGAACACTGAAGCTTTCTTT	CAISDPGRVNTEAFF
13	TRBJ2-5	-	TRBV19	-	TGTGCCAGTAGTATGACTAAACAAGAGACCCAGTACTTC	CASSMTKQETQYF
13	TRBJ1-1	-	TRBV6-5	-	TGTGCCAGCAGTTACGGTGCCGGCACTGAAGCTTTCTTT	CASSYGAGTEAFF
16	TRBJ1-1	-	TRBV6-1	-	TGTGCCAGCAGTGAAGTCCTTGGACAGATGAACACTGAAGCTTTCTTT	CASSEVLGQMNTEAFF
14	TRBJ2-5	TRBD2	TRBV5-1	-	TGCGCCAGCAGCTTTAGCGGGACCCAAGAGACCCAGTACTTC	CASSFSGTQETQYF
15	TRBJ2-7	-	TRBV6-1	-	TGTGCCAGCAGTGTCTTCAGGGGTATGGTCTACGAGCAGTACTTC	CASSVFRGMVYEQYF
16	TRBJ2-2	TRBD1	TRBV5-1	-	TGCGCCAGCAGCTTGGCCCCGGGACAGGAAATCGGGGAGCTGTTTTTT	CASSLAPGQEIGELFF
14	TRBJ1-4	-	TRBV18	few	TGTGCCAGCTCACCAGGGGGGCAGGATGAAAAACTGTTTTTT	CASSPGGQDEKLFF